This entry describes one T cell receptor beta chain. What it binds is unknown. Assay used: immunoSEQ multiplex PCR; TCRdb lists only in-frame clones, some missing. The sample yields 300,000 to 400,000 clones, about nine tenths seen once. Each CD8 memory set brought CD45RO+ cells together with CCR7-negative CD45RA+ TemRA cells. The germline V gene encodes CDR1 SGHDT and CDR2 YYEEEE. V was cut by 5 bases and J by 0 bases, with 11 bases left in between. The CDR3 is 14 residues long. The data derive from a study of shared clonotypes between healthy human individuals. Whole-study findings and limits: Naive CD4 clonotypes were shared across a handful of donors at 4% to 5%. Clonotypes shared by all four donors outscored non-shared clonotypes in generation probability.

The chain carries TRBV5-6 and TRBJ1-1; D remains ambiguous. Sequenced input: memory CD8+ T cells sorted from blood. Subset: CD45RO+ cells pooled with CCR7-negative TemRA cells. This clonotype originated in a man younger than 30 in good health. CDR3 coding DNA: TGTGCCAGCAGTCTCAGTACCATGAACACTGAAGCTTTCTTT. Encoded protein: CASSLSTMNTEAFF.